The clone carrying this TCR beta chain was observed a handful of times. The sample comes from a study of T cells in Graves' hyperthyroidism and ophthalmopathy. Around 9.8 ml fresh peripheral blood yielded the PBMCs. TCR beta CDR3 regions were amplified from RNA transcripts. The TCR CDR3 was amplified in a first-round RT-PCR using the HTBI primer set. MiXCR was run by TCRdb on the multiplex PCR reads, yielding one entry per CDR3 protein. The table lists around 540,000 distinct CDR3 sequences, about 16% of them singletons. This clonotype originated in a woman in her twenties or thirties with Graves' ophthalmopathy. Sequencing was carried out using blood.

The CDR3 bases are TGCAGTGCTAGAGGCGGGGTTGGTGGGGCCAACGTCCTGACTTTC. It yields the protein CSARGGVGGANVLTF. The chain is built from TRBV20-1 and TRBJ2-6; D is perhaps TRBD2 (6 bases). V shed 1 base and J shed 3 bases, with 10 bases lying between them. This CDR3 is built from 15 residues. Germline V lookup: CDR1 DFQATT, CDR2 SNEGSKA (reference sequence).